This entry describes one TCR beta chain. The antigen remains undetermined. The data derive from a study of OX40 agonist ivuxolimab in advanced cancers. Across the study: With a range of roughly 20 to 85, age averaged about 58 years, and approximately 83% were male. One patient with hepatocellular carcinoma and two with cutaneous melanoma, three in all, had partial responses. Study-level findings and limits: Blood T cells, both CD4+ and CD8+, expanded clonally by week 6 at 0.1 to 3.0 mg/kg.

This CDR3 has 12 residues. In germline, CDR1 is SGHNT, CDR2 YYREEE (reference sequence). Trimming left V 0 bases short and J 4 bases short, with 4 bases between. Sequencing used immunoSEQ multiplex PCR; TCRdb keeps in-frame clones, though not all of them. Of approximately 91,000 clones detected, over 75% appear once; the ten largest clones hold roughly 4%. Collection of blood occurred at baseline, at cycle 4 day 1, and at cycle 7 day 1. Here the sequenced sample was CD4+ or CD8+ T cells sorted from blood, taken in a trial of the OX40 agonist ivuxolimab. The V and J genes are TRBV5-4 and TRBJ2-5, with no clear D. This TCR was sampled from an adult with an advanced solid tumor such as melanoma, head and neck, liver or kidney cancer. The CDR3 sequence is CASSLAGETQYF. Written as DNA, the CDR3 is TGTGCCAGCAGCTTGGCTGGAGAGACCCAGTACTTC.